This TCR beta chain appears in the sequencing data of a study of shared clonotypes between healthy human individuals. Naive CD8 cells comprised CD45RO-negative, CCR7-positively selected cells, excluding terminally differentiated effector memory CD45RA+ cells. Healthy adults negative for HIV, lacking recent acute infections or vaccinations, served as donors. Within Nashville, Tennessee resided all donors, each a Caucasian adult. This CDR3 has 15 residues. Germline V gene data show CDR1 as SNHLY and CDR2 as FYNNEI. Trimming stripped 2 bases from V and 2 bases from J, with 13 bases between. Data came from immunoSEQ multiplex PCR; TCRdb stores just in-frame clones and leaves some out. The table lists hundreds of thousands of clones, roughly 95% of them singletons.

Sample: naive CD8+ T cells sorted from blood. The clonotype comes from a woman aged 25 to 39 in good health. The chain is built from TRBV2 and TRBJ2-7; D gene ambiguous. CDR3 sequence: CASSESSVWTYEQYF. Written as DNA, the CDR3 is TGTGCCAGCAGTGAAAGTTCGGTTTGGACCTACGAGCAGTACTTC.